This T cell receptor (beta chain) was sequenced during a study of T cells after yellow fever vaccination. Study-wide context: Fractions containing few cells were prepared with SMART-Seq v4 Ultra Low Input.

In its sample, this clonotype was seen many times. Antigen specificity is unknown. The CDR3 sequence is 12 residues long. Between the trimmed V and J ends, which lost 6 bases and 0 bases, there was a span of 6 bases. The germline V gene has CDR1 MNHNS and CDR2 SASEGT. TCRdb reprocessed the 5' RACE reads via MiXCR and lists one record per CDR3 protein. The repertoire holds about 320,000 distinct CDR3 sequences, with approximately 4% as singletons. Broader study findings: Weaker in magnitude, the secondary response showed a faster peak on day 5 versus 15.

This receptor was taken from a man aged 18 to 30 who received the YFV17D yellow fever vaccine. V usage is TRBV6-1 and J usage is TRBJ2-7; D gene ambiguous. Sequenced material: PBMCs, taken 15 days after the yellow fever booster vaccination. The DNA for the CDR3 is TGTGCCAGCAGGGGCAGCTCCTACGAGCAGTACGTC. It yields the protein CASRGSSYEQYV.